These 24 T cell receptor beta chains were sequenced from one sample in a study of a mutant IDH1 vaccine in newly diagnosed glioma. Using immunoSEQ multiplex PCR, the repertoire was profiled, and TCRdb retains in-frame clones only, with some absent. This table has approximately 50,000 clones, about 90% appearing once. Stated time point: week 23, last vaccination. Each vaccine dose was 300 ug of mutant IDH1 20-mer peptide, with topical imiquimod. These receptors have no identified antigens. The starting material was PBMCs, obtained from a glioma patient whose treatment included an IDH1 peptide vaccine. The receptors shown here come from a man aged 35-49 years with glioma.

The count of this clone is one. In DNA form, the CDR3 reads TGTGCCAGCAGCCTACTGGCTGTCTCTGGAAACACCATATATTTT. It specifies CASSLLAVSGNTIYF. J is TRBJ1-3 and V is TRBV7-2, with no clear D. The CDR3 totals 15 residues. Germline V gene data show CDR1 as SGHTA and CDR2 as FQGNSA. The germline V and J ends were trimmed by 5 bases and 0 bases, with 11 bases remaining between them.

The rearrangement uses TRBV5-4 and TRBJ2-2, with a weak D call TRBD1 (6 bases). The V end was cut by 3 bases, the J end by 5 bases, with 14 bases between. CDR1 and CDR2 (germline): SGHNT, YYREEE (reference sequence). The CDR3 runs to 15 residues. CDR3 residues: CASSSVTGLTGELFF. CDR3 nucleotide sequence: TGTGCCAGCAGCTCGGTTACAGGGTTAACCGGGGAGCTGTTTTTT.

The chain uses TRBV10-2 and TRBJ2-1; the D gene is possibly TRBD2 (6 bases). The CDR3 is 14 residues long. Per germline, CDR1 WSHSY and CDR2 SAAADI. V gave up 4 bases and J gave up 2 bases, with 9 bases separating them. This chain's CDR3 is CASSVRTTYNEQFF. As DNA, the CDR3 is TGCGCCAGCAGTGTCCGGACTACCTACAATGAGCAGTTCTTC.

This clone is classed as medium-sized. The chain recombines TRBV6-1 with TRBJ2-1; D is uncertain. Trimming removed 6 bases from V and 7 bases from J, with 10 bases in between. Germline V lookup: CDR1 MNHNS, CDR2 SASEGT. The CDR3 is 12 residues long. CDR3 sequence: CASSWASNEQFF. The DNA of the CDR3 is TGTGCCAGCAGCTGGGCCTCGAATGAGCAGTTCTTC.

The chain links TRBV11-1 to TRBJ2-7; 7 bases fit TRBD2. There are 14 residues in the CDR3. The V segment lost 2 bases and the J segment 4 bases; nucleotides outside the gene matches: 5. Germline V gives CDR1 SGHAT, CDR2 FQDESV (reference sequence). The CDR3 DNA reads as TGTGCCAGCAGCTTACCGGGGCGGGGGTACGAGCAGTACTTC. This encodes CASSLPGRGYEQYF.

This clone occurred a few times. Other DNA sequences from this sample encode an identical CDR3 as well. CDR3 coding DNA: TGTGCCAGCTCCCCAGGGAGCTCCTACGAGCAGTACTTC. It specifies CASSPGSSYEQYF. V usage is TRBV18 and J usage is TRBJ2-7; D possibly matches TRBD1 or TRBD2 (5 bases each). V lost 6 bases and J lost 0, with 9 bases in between. CDR1 is KGHSH and CDR2 is LQKENI in the germline V gene. This CDR3 is 13 amino acids long.

The chain recombines TRBV29-1 with TRBJ1-1; the D is unclear. The CDR3 is 17 amino acids. V shed 7 bases and J shed 4 bases, with 28 bases lying between them. CDR1 and CDR2 from the germline V gene are SQVTM and ANQGSEA. This CDR3 reads CSAAGIRLRASLTEAFF. The CDR3 DNA is TGCAGCGCCGCTGGGATTAGGCTTAGGGCTTCTCTCACTGAAGCTTTCTTT. Full variable domain (outside the CDR3, taken from reference TRBV29-1 and TRBJ1-1): SAVISQKPSRDICQRGTSLTIQCQVDSQVTMMFWYRQQPGQSLTLIATANQGSEATYESGFVIDKFPISRPNLTFSTLTVSNMSPEDSSIYLCSAAGIRLRASLTEAFFGQGTRLTVV.

This clone appeared once. CDR3 in amino acids: CASSQEGAGNTIYF. CDR3 DNA: TGCGCCAGCAGCCAAGAAGGCGCGGGAAACACCATATATTTT. The V and J genes are TRBV4-1 and TRBJ1-3; D is undetermined. Germline values: CDR1 MGHRA, CDR2 YSYEKL. The V gene lost 0 bases and the J gene lost 4 bases, with 7 bases spanning the gap. The CDR3 runs to 14 residues.

The V call is TRBV7-2, the J call TRBJ2-3; D uncertain. Trimming left V 5 bases short and J 7 bases short, with 10 bases between. The CDR3 runs 12 residues. CDR1 and CDR2 (germline): SGHTA, FQGNSA. CDR3 bases: TGTGCCAGCAGCCCCAACGTAAATACGCAGTATTTT. This sequence encodes CASSPNVNTQYF.

The chain is built from TRBV7-9 and TRBJ2-2; D might be TRBD2 (6 bases). Trimming took off 5 bases at V and 2 bases at J, with 12 bases between the two ends. This CDR3 contains 15 residues. Germline V lookup: CDR1 SEHNR, CDR2 FQNEAQ (reference sequence). CDR3 sequence: CASSPGTLNTGELFF. The CDR3 nucleotides are TGTGCCAGCAGCCCCGGGACTCTAAACACCGGGGAGCTGTTTTTT.

The rearrangement joins TRBV18 to TRBJ2-7, with D perhaps TRBD1 or TRBD2 (5 bases each). The CDR3 covers 15 residues. Germline V gene sequence: CDR1 KGHSH, CDR2 LQKENI. Trimming took 3 bases from V and 5 from J, leaving 17 bases between them. CDR3 in DNA: TGTGCCAGCTCACCTGGGGACGGACCCCCCCACGAGCAGTACTTC. Its protein product is CASSPGDGPPHEQYF.

This clone showed up just once. V and J are TRBV5-1 and TRBJ2-2; D remains unclear. Trimming shortened V by 2 bases and J by 4 bases, and 12 bases separated the two germline ends. Germline CDR1 SGHRS, CDR2 YFSETQ. The CDR3 consists of 15 residues. CDR3 coding DNA: TGCGCCAGCAGCTTCCTCCACCCTGCCACCGGGGAGCTGTTTTTT. Amino acid sequence: CASSFLHPATGELFF.

The CDR3 DNA sequence: TGTGCCAGCAGCGACTTCAGCGGGAGGGTATACAATGAGCAGTTCTTC. It translates to CASSDFSGRVYNEQFF. This sequence joins TRBV5-8 and TRBJ2-1; 10 bases match TRBD2. The germline V gene encodes CDR1 SGHTS and CDR2 YDEGEE. CDR3 size: 16 residues. Trimming removed 4 bases from V and 4 bases from J; junction bases left unmatched: 8.

This clone appeared once. The gene calls are TRBV4-1 and TRBJ2-7; D uncertain. Germline V gene data show CDR1 as MGHRA and CDR2 as YSYEKL. V lost 3 bases and J lost 2, with 14 bases in between. CDR3 length: 15 residues. DNA for the CDR3: TGCGCCAGCAGCCAGACCGGACGGAGCCCCTACGAGCAGTACTTC. Its translation is CASSQTGRSPYEQYF.

This chain links TRBV19 with TRBJ2-3; 9 nucleotides agree with TRBD1. V dropped 9 bases and J dropped 6; count of bases not matched to a gene: 13. Per germline, CDR1 LNHDA and CDR2 SQIVND (reference sequence). The CDR3 runs to 15 residues. CDR3 sequence reads: CASRRGQGVFDTQYF. As DNA, the CDR3 is TGTGCCAGCAGAAGGGGACAGGGTGTATTTGATACGCAGTATTTT.

This clone was picked up a small number of times. This chain uses TRBV2 with TRBJ2-7; 14 bases match TRBD2. The germline gives CDR1 SNHLY, CDR2 FYNNEI. The ends lost 4 bases at V and 7 bases at J; junction bases unmatched: 6. This CDR3 is 15 amino acids long. The CDR3, as DNA: TGTGCCAGCAGTGCCGGGACTAGCGGGAGACTTGAGCAGTACTTC. Translated, it gives CASSAGTSGRLEQYF.

The chain is built from TRBV27 and TRBJ2-1; unclear D gene. The CDR3 spans 13 residues. Germline loops: CDR1 MNHEY, CDR2 SMNVEV (reference sequence). Trimming pared 5 bases from V and 5 bases from J, leaving 10 bases between. For the CDR3, the DNA is TGTGCCAGCAGTGCTGTGAACAACAATGAGCAGTTCTTC. Translating it yields CASSAVNNNEQFF.

V gene TRBV18 combines with J gene TRBJ2-7; TRBD2 is a possible D gene (6 bases). V lost 5 bases to trimming and J lost 7 bases, with 21 bases between them. Germline values: CDR1 KGHSH, CDR2 LQKENI. The CDR3 totals 15 residues. Written as DNA, the CDR3 is TGTGCCAGCTCATCCTCGACTAGAAGGCTGGAGGAGCAGTACTTC. Its protein product is CASSSSTRRLEEQYF.

The chain has TRBV19 and TRBJ2-1; maybe TRBD2 (6 bases). Germline V gene data show CDR1 as LNHDA and CDR2 as SQIVND (reference sequence). V lost 0 bases, J lost 1 base, and 10 bases lay in between. This CDR3 has 16 residues. The chain's CDR3 is CASSIELGLSYNEQFF. CDR3 DNA: TGTGCCAGTAGTATAGAGTTGGGACTTTCCTACAATGAGCAGTTCTTC.

This chain joins TRBV7-9 and TRBJ1-5, with D unclear. CDR1 and CDR2 (germline): SEHNR, FQNEAQ (reference sequence). The CDR3 extends over 16 amino acids. V shed 1 base and J shed 4 bases, with 14 bases lying between them. CDR3 loop: CASSLVVGSGNQPQHF. CDR3 DNA sequence: TGTGCCAGCAGCTTAGTAGTGGGGTCGGGTAATCAGCCCCAGCATTTT.

This sequence joins TRBV2 and TRBJ1-2, with D hard to call. The V gene lost 3 bases and the J gene lost 8 bases, with 13 bases spanning the gap. Looked up from germline, CDR1 is SNHLY and CDR2 is FYNNEI. The CDR3 totals 13 residues. CDR3 sequence reads: CASSDEGIGGYTF. For the CDR3, the DNA is TGTGCCAGCAGTGACGAGGGTATCGGCGGCTACACCTTC. The full variable domain, in which reference TRBV2 and TRBJ1-2 provide the parts outside the CDR3, is EPEVTQTPSHQVTQMGQEVILRCVPISNHLYFYWYRQILGQKVEFLVSFYNNEISEKSEIFDDQFSVERPDGSNFTLKIRSTKLEDSAMYFCASSDEGIGGYTFGSGTRLTVV.

V gene TRBV5-8 combines with J gene TRBJ1-5; a possible D gene is TRBD1 (5 bases). The CDR3 length is 13 residues. V dropped 4 bases and J dropped 6 bases, with 11 bases sitting between them. Germline CDR1 is SGHTS and CDR2 is YDEGEE. The CDR3 coding sequence is TGTGCCAGCAGCACCTACGGGGGTCAGCCCCAGCATTTT. It encodes CASSTYGGQPQHF.

A few counts support this clone. The genes are TRBV6-5 and TRBJ1-1, with 11 bases fitting TRBD1. Germline-derived CDR1 and CDR2 are MNHEY and SVGAGI. The CDR3 covers 14 residues. V shed 6 bases, J shed 5 bases, and the junction held 5 bases outside the gene matches. The CDR3: CASRKGTGGTEAFF. CDR3 bases: TGTGCCAGCAGGAAGGGGACAGGGGGAACTGAAGCTTTCTTT.

The rearrangement links TRBV25-1 to TRBJ2-5, with 7 nucleotides matching TRBD2. CDR1 and CDR2 (germline): MGHDK, SYGVNS. CDR3 length: 15 amino acids. The junction had 7 bases not matched to a gene; V was cut back by 2 bases and J by 4 bases. CDR3 nucleotides: TGTGCCAGCAGTGAAGGTGGAGCTAGCGGAGAGACCCAGTACTTC. As protein: CASSEGGASGETQYF.